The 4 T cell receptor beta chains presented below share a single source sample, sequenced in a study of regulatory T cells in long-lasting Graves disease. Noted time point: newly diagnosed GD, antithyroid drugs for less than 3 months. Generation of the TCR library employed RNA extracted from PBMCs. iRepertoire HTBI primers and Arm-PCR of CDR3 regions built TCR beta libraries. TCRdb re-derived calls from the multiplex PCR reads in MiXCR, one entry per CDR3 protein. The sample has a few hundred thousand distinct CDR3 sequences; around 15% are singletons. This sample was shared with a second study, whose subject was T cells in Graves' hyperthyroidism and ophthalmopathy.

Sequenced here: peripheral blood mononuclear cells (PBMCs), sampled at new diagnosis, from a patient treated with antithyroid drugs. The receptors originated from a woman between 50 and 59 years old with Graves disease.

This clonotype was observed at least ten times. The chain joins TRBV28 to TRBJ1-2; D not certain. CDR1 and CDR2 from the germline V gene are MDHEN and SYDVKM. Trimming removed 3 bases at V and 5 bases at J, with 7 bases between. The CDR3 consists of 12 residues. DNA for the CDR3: TGTGCCAGCAGTTTGTCCAGATATGGCTACACCTTC. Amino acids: CASSLSRYGYTF.

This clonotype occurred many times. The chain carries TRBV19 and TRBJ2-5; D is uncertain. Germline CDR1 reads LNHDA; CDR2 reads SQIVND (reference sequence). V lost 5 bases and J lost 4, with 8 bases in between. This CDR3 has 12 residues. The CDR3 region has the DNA TGTGCCAGTAGTGGGGTTGGAGAGACCCAGTACTTC. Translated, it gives CASSGVGETQYF.

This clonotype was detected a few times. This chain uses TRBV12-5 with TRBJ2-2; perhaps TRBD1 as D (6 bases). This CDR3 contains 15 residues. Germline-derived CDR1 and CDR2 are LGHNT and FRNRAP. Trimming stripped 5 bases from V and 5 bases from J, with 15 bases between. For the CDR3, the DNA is TGTGCTAGTGGTCTGAGACAGGCGGAGACCGGGGAGCTGTTTTTT. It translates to CASGLRQAETGELFF. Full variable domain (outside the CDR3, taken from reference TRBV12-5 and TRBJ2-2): DARVTQTPRHKVTEMGQEVTMRCQPILGHNTVFWYRQTMMQGLELLAYFRNRAPLDDSGMPKDRFSAEMPDATLATLKIQPSEPRDSAVYFCASGLRQAETGELFFGEGSRLTVL.

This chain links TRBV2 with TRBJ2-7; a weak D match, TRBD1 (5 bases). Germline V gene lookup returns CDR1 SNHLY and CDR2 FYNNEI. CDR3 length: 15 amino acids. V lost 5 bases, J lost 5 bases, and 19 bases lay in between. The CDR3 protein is CASSRRRVPRNEQYF. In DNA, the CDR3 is TGTGCCAGCAGTCGACGCAGGGTGCCTCGTAACGAGCAGTACTTC. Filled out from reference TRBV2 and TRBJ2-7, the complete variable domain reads EPEVTQTPSHQVTQMGQEVILRCVPISNHLYFYWYRQILGQKVEFLVSFYNNEISEKSEIFDDQFSVERPDGSNFTLKIRSTKLEDSAMYFCASSRRRVPRNEQYFGPGTRLTVT.